The table lists the clone carrying this T cell receptor beta chain with a count of one. The data originate from a study of blood T cell repertoires in COVID-19. Study as a whole: T cells, B-cell-depleted T cells, or PBMCs provided the cDNA or gDNA that served as material.

Source study methods: Amplification from reference gene primers served as the basis for estimated nucleated cell counts. The method was immunoSEQ multiplex PCR; TCRdb's version includes in-frame clones alone and lacks a portion of them. V and J calls and clone size are copied from that table; D and trimming were computed from the DNA. Among about 240,000 clones listed, roughly 90% were seen once. This CDR3 contains 18 residues. Germline CDR1 LNHDA, CDR2 SQIVND (reference sequence). V shed 2 bases and J 6 bases; nucleotides not matched to a gene: 10. The J gene is TRBJ2-2, the V gene TRBV19; 12 bases fit TRBD2. Sequencing was done on a sample of peripheral blood. This TCR came from a man aged 55 to 69 with acute or convalescent COVID-19. The CDR3 here is CASSISLLAGGSPGELFF. The CDR3 DNA reads TGTGCCAGTAGTATATCCCTACTAGCGGGAGGCTCTCCCGGGGAGCTGTTTTTT.